This T cell receptor beta chain was documented in a study of human T cells and chemical hapten exposure. The CDR3 runs 15 residues. Trimming cost V 0 bases and J 1 base, with 9 bases left between them. CDR1 is SGHRS and CDR2 is YFSETQ in the germline V gene. From the RACE reads, TCRdb called clonotypes with MiXCR, one entry per CDR3 protein. The data show around 80,000 distinct CDR3 sequences, with around 8.7% seen just once and around 1.6% held by the top ten. Time point indicated: healthy volunteer bleed at 6 weeks. Unfractionated whole blood was the source from which total RNA was extracted. This clonotype was seen at least ten times.

The chain employs TRBV5-1 and TRBJ2-3; perhaps TRBD1 as D (6 bases). Specimen: whole blood. The sequence was collected from a male donor in good health. Some clones in this sample may be carry-over from other donors' samples. The CDR3 DNA reads TGCGCCAGCAGCTTGGGGACAGATGGCACAGATACGCAGTATTTT. It codes for CASSLGTDGTDTQYF.